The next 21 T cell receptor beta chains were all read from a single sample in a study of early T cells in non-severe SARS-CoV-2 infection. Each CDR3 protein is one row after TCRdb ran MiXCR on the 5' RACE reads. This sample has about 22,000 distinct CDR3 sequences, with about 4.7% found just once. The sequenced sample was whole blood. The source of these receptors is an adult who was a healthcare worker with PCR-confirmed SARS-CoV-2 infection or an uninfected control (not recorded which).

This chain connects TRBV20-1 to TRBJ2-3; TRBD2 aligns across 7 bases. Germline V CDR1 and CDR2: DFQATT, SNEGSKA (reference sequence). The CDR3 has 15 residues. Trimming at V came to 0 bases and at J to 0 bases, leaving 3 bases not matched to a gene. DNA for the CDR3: TGCAGTGCTAGAGAGCGGGGGACTAGCACAGATACGCAGTATTTT. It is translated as CSARERGTSTDTQYF.

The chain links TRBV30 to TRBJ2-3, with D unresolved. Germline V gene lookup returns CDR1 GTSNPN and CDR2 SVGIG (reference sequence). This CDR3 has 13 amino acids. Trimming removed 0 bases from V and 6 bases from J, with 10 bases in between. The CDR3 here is CAWSVRSSDTQYF. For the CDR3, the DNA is TGTGCCTGGAGTGTACGTTCGTCCGATACGCAGTATTTT.

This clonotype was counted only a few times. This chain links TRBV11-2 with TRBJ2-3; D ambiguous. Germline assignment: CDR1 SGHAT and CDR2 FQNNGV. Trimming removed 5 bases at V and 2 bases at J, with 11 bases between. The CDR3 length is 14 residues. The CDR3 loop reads CASSPGSSTDTQYF. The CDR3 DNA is TGTGCCAGCAGCCCCGGGTCATCCACAGATACGCAGTATTTT.

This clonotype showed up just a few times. CDR3 amino acids: CATSESGTAHQETQYF. CDR3 sequence (DNA): TGTGCCACCAGTGAATCCGGGACAGCGCACCAAGAGACCCAGTACTTC. The J gene is TRBJ2-5, the V gene TRBV24-1, with TRBD1 matching over 7 bases. Trimming cost V 4 bases and J 0 bases; bases outside gene matches: 7. The CDR3 extends over 16 amino acids. Germline CDR1 reads KGHDR; CDR2 reads SFDVKD.

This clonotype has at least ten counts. This chain's CDR3 is CASSGSEATKNIQYF. CDR3 sequence (DNA): TGCGCCAGCAGCGGCTCGGAAGCCACCAAAAACATTCAGTACTTC. The chain recombines TRBV5-1 with TRBJ2-4, with D hard to call. Germline CDR1 SGHRS, CDR2 YFSETQ. The V and J ends lost 4 bases and 2 bases respectively, with 13 bases between them. There are 15 residues in the CDR3. The variable domain in full, with the rest retrieved from reference TRBV5-1 and TRBJ2-4, is KAGVTQTPRYLIKTRGQQVTLSCSPISGHRSVSWYQQTPGQGLQFLFEYFSETQRNKGNFPGRFSGRQFSNSRSEMNVSTLELGDSALYLCASSGSEATKNIQYFGAGTRLSVL.

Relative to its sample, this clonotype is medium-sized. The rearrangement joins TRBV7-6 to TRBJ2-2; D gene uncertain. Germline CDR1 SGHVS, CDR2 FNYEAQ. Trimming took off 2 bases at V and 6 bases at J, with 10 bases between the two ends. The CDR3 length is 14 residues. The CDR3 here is CASSLWPRAGELFF. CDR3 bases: TGTGCCAGCAGCTTATGGCCTAGGGCCGGGGAGCTGTTTTTT.

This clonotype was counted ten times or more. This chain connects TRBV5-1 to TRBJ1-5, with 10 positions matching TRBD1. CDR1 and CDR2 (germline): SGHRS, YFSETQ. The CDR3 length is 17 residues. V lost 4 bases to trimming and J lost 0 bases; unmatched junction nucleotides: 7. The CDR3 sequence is CASSSGTGDYSNQPQHF. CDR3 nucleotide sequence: TGCGCCAGCAGCAGCGGGACAGGGGACTATAGCAATCAGCCCCAGCATTTT.

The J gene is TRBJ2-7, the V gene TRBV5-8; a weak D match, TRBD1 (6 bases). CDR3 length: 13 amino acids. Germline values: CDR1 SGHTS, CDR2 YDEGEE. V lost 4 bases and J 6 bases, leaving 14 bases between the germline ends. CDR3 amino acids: CASSQQGGLEQYF. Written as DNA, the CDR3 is TGTGCCAGCAGCCAACAGGGCGGCCTCGAGCAGTACTTC.

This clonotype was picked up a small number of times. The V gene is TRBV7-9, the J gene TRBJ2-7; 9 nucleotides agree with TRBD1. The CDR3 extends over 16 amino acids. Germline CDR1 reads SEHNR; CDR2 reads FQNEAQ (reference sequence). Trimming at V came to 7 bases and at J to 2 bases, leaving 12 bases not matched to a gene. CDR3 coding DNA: TGTGCCAGCACTCGAACCGGAGGACAGGGGACCTACGAGCAGTACTTC. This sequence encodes CASTRTGGQGTYEQYF.

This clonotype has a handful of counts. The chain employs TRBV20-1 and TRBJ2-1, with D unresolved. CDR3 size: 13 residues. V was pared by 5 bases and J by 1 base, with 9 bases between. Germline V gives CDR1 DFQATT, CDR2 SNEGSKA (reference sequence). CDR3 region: CSAGWVSYNEQFF. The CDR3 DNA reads TGCAGTGCTGGCTGGGTATCCTACAATGAGCAGTTCTTC.

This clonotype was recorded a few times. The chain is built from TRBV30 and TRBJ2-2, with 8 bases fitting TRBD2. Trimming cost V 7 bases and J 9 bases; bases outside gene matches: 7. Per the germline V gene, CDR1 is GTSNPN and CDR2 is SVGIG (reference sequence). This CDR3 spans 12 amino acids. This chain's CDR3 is CAFERGRRELFF. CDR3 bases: TGTGCCTTCGAGCGGGGGCGGCGGGAGCTGTTTTTT.

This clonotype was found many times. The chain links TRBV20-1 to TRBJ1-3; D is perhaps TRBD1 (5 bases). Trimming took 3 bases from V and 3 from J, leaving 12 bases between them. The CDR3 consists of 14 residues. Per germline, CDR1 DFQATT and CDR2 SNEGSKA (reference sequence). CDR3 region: CSARGGTFGNTIYF. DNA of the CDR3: TGCAGTGCTAGGGGAGGGACTTTTGGAAACACCATATATTTT.

The CDR3 DNA reads as TGTGCCAGCAGCCCCCCAGGGCGCCCCTACGAGCAGTACTTC. The encoded protein is CASSPPGRPYEQYF. The V call is TRBV12-3 or TRBV12-4, the J call TRBJ2-7, with D perhaps matching TRBD1 (5 bases). The germline V and J ends were trimmed by 6 bases and 2 bases, with 14 bases remaining between them. The CDR3 spans 14 residues.

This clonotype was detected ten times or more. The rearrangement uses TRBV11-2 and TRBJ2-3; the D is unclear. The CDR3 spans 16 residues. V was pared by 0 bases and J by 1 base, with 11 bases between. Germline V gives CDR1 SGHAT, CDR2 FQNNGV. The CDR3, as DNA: TGTGCCAGCAGCTTAGATCGAGGTGGGGGCACAGATACGCAGTATTTT. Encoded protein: CASSLDRGGGTDTQYF.

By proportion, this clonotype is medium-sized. CDR3 coding DNA: TGTGCCAGTAGTCCTTACAGGGGGCACACAGATACGCAGTATTTT. Protein: CASSPYRGHTDTQYF. The chain joins TRBV19 to TRBJ2-3; 9 bases match TRBD1. Per the germline V gene, CDR1 is LNHDA and CDR2 is SQIVND (reference sequence). The V gene end was trimmed by 5 bases and the J gene end by 2 bases; junction bases not matched to a gene: 5. The CDR3 length is 15 residues.

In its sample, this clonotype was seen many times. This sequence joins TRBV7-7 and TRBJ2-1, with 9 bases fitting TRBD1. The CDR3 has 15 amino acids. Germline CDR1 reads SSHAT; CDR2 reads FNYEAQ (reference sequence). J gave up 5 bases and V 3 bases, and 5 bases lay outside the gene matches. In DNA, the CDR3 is TGTGCCAGCAGCTTCACAGGGGGCCCTAACAATGAGCAGTTCTTC. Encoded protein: CASSFTGGPNNEQFF.

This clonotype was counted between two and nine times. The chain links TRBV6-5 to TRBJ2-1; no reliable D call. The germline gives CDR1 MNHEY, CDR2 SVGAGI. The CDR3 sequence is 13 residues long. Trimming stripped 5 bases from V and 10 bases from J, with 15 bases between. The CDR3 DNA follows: TGTGCCAGCAGTCCCACCCTATCCGGGGAGCAGTTCTTC. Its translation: CASSPTLSGEQFF.

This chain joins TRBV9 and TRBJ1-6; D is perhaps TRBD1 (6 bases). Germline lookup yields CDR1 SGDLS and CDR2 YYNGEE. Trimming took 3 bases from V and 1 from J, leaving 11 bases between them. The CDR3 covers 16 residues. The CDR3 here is CASSAGGRSYNSPLHF. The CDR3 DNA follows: TGTGCCAGCAGCGCCGGGGGCCGGTCCTATAATTCACCCCTCCACTTT.

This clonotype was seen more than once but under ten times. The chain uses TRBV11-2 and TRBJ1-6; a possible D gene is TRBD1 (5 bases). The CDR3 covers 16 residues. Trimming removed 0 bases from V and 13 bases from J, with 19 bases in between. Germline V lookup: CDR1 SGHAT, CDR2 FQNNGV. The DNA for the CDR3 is TGTGCCAGCAGCTTAGATGGACGGGGGAGGCCTGTCCCCCTCCACTTT. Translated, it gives CASSLDGRGRPVPLHF.

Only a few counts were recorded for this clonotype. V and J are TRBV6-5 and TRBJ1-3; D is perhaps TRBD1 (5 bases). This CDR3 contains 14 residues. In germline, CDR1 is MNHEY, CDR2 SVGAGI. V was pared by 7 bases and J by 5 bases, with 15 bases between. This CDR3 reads CASTRRGNRNTIYF. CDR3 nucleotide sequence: TGTGCCAGCACCCGACGGGGCAATAGAAACACCATATATTTT.

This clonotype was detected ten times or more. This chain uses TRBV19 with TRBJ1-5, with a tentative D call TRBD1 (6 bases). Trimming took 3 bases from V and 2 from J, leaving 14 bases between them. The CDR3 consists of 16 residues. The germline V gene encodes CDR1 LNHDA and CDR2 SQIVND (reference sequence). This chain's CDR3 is CASSMTRGGGNQPQHF. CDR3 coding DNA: TGTGCCAGTAGTATGACCCGGGGGGGCGGCAATCAGCCCCAGCATTTT.